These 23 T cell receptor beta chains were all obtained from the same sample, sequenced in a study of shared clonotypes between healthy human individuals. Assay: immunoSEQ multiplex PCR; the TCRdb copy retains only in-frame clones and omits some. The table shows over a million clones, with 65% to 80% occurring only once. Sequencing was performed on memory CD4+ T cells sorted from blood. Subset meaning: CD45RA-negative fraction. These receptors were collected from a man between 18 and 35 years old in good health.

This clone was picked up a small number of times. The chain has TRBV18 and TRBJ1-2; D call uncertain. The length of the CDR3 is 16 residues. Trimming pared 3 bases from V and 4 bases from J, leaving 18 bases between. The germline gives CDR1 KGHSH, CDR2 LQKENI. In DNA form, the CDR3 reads TGTGCCAGCTCACCCGCGTCCTTCGGGTCCATCTATGGCTACACCTTC. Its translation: CASSPASFGSIYGYTF.

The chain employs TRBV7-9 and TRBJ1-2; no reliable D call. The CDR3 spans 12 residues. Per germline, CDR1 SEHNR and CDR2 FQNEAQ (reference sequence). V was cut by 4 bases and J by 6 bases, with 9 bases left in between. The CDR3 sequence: CASSSTVNGYTF. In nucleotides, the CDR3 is TGTGCCAGCAGCTCCACAGTTAATGGCTACACCTTC.

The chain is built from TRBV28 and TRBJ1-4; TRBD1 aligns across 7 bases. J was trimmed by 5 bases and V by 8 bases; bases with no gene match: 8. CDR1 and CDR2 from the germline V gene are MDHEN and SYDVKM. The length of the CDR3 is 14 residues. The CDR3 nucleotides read TGTGCCAGCGGGACCCTAGGGGGCAATGAAAAACTGTTTTTT. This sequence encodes CASGTLGGNEKLFF.

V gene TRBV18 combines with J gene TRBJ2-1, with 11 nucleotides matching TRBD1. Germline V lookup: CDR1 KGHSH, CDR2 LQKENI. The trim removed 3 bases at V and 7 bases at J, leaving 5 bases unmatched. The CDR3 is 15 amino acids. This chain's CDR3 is CASSPSGQGGNEQFF. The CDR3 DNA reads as TGTGCCAGCTCACCTTCGGGACAGGGGGGAAATGAGCAGTTCTTC.

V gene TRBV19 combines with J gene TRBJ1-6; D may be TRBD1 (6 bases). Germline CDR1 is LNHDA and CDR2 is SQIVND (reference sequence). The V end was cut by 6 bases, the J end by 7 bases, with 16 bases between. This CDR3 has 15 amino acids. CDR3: CASRSEDGTNSPLHF. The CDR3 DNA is TGTGCCAGTAGGTCCGAGGACGGGACAAATTCACCCCTCCACTTT.

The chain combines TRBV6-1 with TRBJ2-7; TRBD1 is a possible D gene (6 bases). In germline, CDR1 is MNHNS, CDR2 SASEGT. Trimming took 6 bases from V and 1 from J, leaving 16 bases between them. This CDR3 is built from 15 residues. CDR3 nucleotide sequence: TGTGCCAGCAGCCCCAGGACAGACCCATCCTACGAGCAGTACTTC. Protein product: CASSPRTDPSYEQYF.

Here the CDR3 reads CASSPQTRTGELFF. In DNA form, the CDR3 reads TGTGCCAGCTCACCACAAACCAGAACCGGGGAGCTGTTTTTT. This chain uses TRBV18 with TRBJ2-2; unclear D gene. Germline CDR1 KGHSH, CDR2 LQKENI. V was shortened by 1 base and J by 5 bases, with 8 bases between the two germline ends. The CDR3 loop spans 14 amino acids.

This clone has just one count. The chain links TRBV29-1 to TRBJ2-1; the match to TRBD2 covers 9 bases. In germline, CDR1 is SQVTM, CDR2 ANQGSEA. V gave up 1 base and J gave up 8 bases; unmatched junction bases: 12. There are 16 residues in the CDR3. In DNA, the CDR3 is TGCAGCGTTGAAGCCGCTAGCGCGGGAGGGATCGATGAGCAGTTCTTC. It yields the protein CSVEAASAGGIDEQFF.

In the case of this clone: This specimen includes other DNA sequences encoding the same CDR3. The CDR3 DNA follows: TGTGCCAGCTCACCACCCGCAGGGGACAATGAGCAGTTCTTC. Its translation is CASSPPAGDNEQFF. This chain uses TRBV18 with TRBJ2-1; a weak D match, TRBD1 (6 bases). The CDR3 runs 14 residues. Germline lookup yields CDR1 KGHSH and CDR2 LQKENI. The V gene lost 0 bases and the J gene lost 5 bases, with 8 bases spanning the gap.

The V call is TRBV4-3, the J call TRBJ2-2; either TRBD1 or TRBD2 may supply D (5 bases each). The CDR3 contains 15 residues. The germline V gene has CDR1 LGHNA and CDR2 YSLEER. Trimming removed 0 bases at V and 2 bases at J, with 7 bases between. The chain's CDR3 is CASSQDGTNTGELFF. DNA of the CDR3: TGCGCCAGCAGCCAAGATGGGACCAACACCGGGGAGCTGTTTTTT.

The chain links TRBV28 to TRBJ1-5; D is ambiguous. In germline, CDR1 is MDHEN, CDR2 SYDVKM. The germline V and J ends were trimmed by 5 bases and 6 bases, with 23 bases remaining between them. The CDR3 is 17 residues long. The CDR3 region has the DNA TGTGCCAGCAGTCTTCGGAAAGGACCTTCGTGGCGTCAGCCCCAGCATTTT. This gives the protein CASSLRKGPSWRQPQHF.

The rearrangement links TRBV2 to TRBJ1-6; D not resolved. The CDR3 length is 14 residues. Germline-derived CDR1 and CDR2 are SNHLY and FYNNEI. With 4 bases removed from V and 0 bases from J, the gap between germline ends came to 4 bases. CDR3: CASSGGSYNSPLHF. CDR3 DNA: TGTGCCAGCAGTGGTGGCTCCTATAATTCACCCCTCCACTTT.

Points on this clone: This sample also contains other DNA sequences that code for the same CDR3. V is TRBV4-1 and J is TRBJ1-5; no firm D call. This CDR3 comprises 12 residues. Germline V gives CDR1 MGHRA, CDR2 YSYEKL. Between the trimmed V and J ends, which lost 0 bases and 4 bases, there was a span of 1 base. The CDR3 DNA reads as TGCGCCAGCAGCCAAGATAATCAGCCCCAGCATTTT. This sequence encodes CASSQDNQPQHF.

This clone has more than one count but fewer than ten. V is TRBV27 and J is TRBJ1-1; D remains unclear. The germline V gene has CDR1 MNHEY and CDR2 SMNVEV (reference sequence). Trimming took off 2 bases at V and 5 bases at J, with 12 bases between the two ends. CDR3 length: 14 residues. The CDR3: CASSLTRSRTEAFF. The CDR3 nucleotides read TGTGCCAGCAGTTTAACCAGGTCGCGGACTGAAGCTTTCTTT.

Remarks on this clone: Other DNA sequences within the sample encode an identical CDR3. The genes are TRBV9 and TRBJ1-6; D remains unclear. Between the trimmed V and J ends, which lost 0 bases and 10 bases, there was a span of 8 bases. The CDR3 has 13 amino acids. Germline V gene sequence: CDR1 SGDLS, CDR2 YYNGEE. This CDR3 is CASSVGGRSPLHF. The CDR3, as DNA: TGTGCCAGCAGCGTAGGAGGTCGGTCACCCCTCCACTTT.

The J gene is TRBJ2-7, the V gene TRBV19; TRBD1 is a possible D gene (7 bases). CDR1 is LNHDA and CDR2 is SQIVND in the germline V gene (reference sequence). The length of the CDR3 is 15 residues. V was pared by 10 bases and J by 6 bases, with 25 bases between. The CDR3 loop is CAKKGAGIPVREQYF. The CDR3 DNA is TGTGCCAAAAAGGGGGCGGGGATACCCGTTCGCGAGCAGTACTTC.

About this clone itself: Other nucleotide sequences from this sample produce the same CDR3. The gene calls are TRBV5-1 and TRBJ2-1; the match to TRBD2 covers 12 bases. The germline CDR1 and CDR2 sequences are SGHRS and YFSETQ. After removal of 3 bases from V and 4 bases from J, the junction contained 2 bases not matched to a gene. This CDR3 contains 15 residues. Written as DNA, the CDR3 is TGCGCCAGCAGCTCACTAGCGGGAGGTTACAATGAGCAGTTCTTC. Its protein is CASSSLAGGYNEQFF.

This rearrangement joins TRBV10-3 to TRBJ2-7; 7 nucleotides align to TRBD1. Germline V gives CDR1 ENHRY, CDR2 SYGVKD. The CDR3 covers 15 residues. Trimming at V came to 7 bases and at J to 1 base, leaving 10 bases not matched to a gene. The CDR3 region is CAIKQGSLSSYEQYF. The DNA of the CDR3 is TGTGCCATCAAACAGGGGTCCCTTTCGTCCTACGAGCAGTACTTC.

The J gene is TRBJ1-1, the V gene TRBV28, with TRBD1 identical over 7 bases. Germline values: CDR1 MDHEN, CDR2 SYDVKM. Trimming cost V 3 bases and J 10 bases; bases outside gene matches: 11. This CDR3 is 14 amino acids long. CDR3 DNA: TGTGCCAGCAGTTTCACGGACAGGCGGGGGGGAGCTTTCTTT. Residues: CASSFTDRRGGAFF.

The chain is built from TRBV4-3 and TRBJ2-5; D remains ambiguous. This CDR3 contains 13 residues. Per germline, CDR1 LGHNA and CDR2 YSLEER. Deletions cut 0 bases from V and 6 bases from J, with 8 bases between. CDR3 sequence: CASSQDLLKTQYF. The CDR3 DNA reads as TGCGCCAGCAGCCAAGACCTCTTGAAGACCCAGTACTTC.

CDR3 bases: TGTGCCAGCAGTTCCCGACTAGATGGTGAAAAACTGTTTTTT. Translating it yields CASSSRLDGEKLFF. V and J are TRBV27 and TRBJ1-4; D is unclear. This CDR3 region has 14 residues. Germline assignment: CDR1 MNHEY and CDR2 SMNVEV (reference sequence). The V gene lost 4 bases and the J gene lost 7 bases, with 13 bases spanning the gap.

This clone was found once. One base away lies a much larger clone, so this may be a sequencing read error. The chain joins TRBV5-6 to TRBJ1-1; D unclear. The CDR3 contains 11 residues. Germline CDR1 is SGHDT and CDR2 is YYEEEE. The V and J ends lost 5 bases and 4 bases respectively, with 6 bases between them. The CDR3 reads CASSVGTEAFF. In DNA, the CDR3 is TGTGCCAGCAGTGTCGGCACTGAAGCTTTCTTT.

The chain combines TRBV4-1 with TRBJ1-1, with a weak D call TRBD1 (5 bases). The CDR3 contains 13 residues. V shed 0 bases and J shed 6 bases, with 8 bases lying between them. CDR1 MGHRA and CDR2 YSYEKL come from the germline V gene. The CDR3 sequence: CASSQDTRAEAFF. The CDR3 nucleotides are TGCGCCAGCAGCCAAGATACCAGGGCTGAAGCTTTCTTT.